Sequencing of this TCR beta chain was carried out in a study of metastatic and nonmetastatic thyroid tumors. Study in general: The study looked at repertoires side by side in blood and in tumor or nodule tissue from malignant and benign thyroid patients. General observations from the study: Versus benign nodules, malignant thyroid tumors reportedly had significantly higher TCR beta diversity, in blood and tumor.

Turning to this clone: Its antigen is as yet unknown.

No patient received treatment before thyroid surgery. In the original workflow: The study took CDR3 differences across clinicopathological groups and made a distant-metastasis classifier for papillary thyroid cancer from them. TCRdb ran MiXCR on the PCR reads. The V and J calls follow TCRdb's processing rather than the paper's. The sample lists 30,000 to 40,000 clones, 15% to 20% occurring once. This sequence was found in a male donor with papillary thyroid cancer or a benign thyroid nodule (not recorded which). Some clones in this sample may be carry-over from other donors' samples. The specimen was blood.

In DNA form, the CDR3 reads TGTGCCAGTAGCCGGATGTGGGACAGGGCCTACAATGAGCAGTTCTTC. Protein product: CASSRMWDRAYNEQFF. This chain uses TRBV19 with TRBJ2-1, with 9 bases fitting TRBD1. With 6 bases clipped from V and 2 bases from J, the junction kept 8 bases outside the gene matches. CDR1 is LNHDA, CDR2 SQIVND, per germline (reference sequence). This CDR3 spans 16 amino acids.